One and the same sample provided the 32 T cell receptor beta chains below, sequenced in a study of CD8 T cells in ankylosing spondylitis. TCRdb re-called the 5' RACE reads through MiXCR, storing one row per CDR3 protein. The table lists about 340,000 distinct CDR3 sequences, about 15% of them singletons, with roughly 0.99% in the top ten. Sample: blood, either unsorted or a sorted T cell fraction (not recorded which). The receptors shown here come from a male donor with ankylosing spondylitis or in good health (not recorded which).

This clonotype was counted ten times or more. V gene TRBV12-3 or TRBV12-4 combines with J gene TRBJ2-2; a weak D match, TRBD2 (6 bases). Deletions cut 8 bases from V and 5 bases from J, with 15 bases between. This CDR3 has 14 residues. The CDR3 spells CASRKVAGTGELFF. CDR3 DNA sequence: TGTGCCAGCCGCAAGGTTGCGGGGACCGGGGAGCTGTTTTTT.

As DNA, the CDR3 is TGCAGCGTTGAAGATCTGGCGCGGGAGGGTTCAGAGACCCAGTACTTC. This codes for CSVEDLAREGSETQYF. This chain uses TRBV29-1 with TRBJ2-5; 9 bases line up with TRBD2. V dropped 0 bases and J dropped 4; count of bases not matched to a gene: 9. Germline CDR1 SQVTM, CDR2 ANQGSEA. The length of the CDR3 is 16 residues. The whole variable domain, remainder taken from reference TRBV29-1 and TRBJ2-5, is SAVISQKPSRDICQRGTSLTIQCQVDSQVTMMFWYRQQPGQSLTLIATANQGSEATYESGFVIDKFPISRPNLTFSTLTVSNMSPEDSSIYLCSVEDLAREGSETQYFGPGTRLLVL.

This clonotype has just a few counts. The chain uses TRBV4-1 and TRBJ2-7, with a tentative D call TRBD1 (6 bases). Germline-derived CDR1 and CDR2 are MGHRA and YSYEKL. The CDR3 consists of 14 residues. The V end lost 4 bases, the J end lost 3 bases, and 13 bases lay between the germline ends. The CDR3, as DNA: TGCGCCAGCAGCCCTACAGGGAACGGCTACGAGCAGTACTTC. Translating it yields CASSPTGNGYEQYF.

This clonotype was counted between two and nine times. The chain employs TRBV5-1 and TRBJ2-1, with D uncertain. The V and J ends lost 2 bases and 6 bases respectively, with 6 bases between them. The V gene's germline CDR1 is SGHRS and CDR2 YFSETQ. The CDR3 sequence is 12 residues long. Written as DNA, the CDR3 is TGCGCCAGCAGCTTTCCGGCCAATGAGCAGTTCTTC. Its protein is CASSFPANEQFF.

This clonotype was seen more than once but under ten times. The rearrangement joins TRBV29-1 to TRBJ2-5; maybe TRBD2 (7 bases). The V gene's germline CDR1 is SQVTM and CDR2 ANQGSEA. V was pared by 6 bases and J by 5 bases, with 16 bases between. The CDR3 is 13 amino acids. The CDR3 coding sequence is TGCAGCGTACGCGGGAGTCAGGGGGAGACCCAGTACTTC. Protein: CSVRGSQGETQYF.

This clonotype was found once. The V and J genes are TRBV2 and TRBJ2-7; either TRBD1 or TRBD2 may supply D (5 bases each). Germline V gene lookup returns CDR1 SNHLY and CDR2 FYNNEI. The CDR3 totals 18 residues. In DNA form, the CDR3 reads TGTACCTTCAGTTTAGGAGAGGGGCTGGGCACCTCGGACTACGAGCAGTACTTC. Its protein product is CTFSLGEGLGTSDYEQYF.

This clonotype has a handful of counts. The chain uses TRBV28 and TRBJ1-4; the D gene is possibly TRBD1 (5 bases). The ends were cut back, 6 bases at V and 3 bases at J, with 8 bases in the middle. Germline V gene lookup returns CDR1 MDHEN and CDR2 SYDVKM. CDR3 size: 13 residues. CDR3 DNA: TGTGCCAGCAGCGGACACCCTAATGAAAAACTGTTTTTT. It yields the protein CASSGHPNEKLFF.

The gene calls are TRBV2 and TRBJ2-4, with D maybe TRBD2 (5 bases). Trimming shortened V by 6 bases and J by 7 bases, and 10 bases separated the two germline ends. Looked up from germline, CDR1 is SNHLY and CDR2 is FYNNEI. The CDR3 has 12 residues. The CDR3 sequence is CASREDGNIQYF. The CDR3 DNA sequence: TGTGCCAGCAGGGAGGACGGGAACATTCAGTACTTC. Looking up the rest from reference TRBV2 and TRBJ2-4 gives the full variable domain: EPEVTQTPSHQVTQMGQEVILRCVPISNHLYFYWYRQILGQKVEFLVSFYNNEISEKSEIFDDQFSVERPDGSNFTLKIRSTKLEDSAMYFCASREDGNIQYFGAGTRLSVL.

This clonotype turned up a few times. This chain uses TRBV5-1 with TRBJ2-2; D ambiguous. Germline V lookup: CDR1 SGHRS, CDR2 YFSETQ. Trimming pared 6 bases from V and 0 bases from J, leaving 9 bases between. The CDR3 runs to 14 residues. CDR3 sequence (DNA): TGCGCCAGCACCCTGGCCCCGAACACCGGGGAGCTGTTTTTT. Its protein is CASTLAPNTGELFF.

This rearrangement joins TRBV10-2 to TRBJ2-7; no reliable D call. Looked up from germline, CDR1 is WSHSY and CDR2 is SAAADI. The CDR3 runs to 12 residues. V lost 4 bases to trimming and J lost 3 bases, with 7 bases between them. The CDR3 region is CASSASYYEQYF. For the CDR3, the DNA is TGCGCCAGCAGTGCCAGTTACTACGAGCAGTACTTC.

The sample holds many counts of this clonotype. The CDR3 loop is CASSTGNEQFF. Here the CDR3 DNA reads TGTGCCAGCAGCACTGGGAATGAGCAGTTCTTC. This chain joins TRBV12-3 or TRBV12-4 and TRBJ2-1; no definite D call. This CDR3 has 11 amino acids. V dropped 6 bases and J dropped 7 bases, with 7 bases sitting between them.

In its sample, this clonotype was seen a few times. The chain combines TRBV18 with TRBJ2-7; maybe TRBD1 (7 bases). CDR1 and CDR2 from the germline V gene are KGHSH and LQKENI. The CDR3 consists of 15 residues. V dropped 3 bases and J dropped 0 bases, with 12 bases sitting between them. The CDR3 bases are TGTGCCAGCTCACCTGGGCGGGACAGCTCCTACGAGCAGTACTTC. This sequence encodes CASSPGRDSSYEQYF.

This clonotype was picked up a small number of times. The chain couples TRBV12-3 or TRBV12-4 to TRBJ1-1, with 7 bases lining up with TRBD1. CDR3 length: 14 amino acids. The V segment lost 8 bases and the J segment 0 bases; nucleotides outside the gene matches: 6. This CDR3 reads CASARGGMNTEAFF. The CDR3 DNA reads TGTGCCAGCGCCAGGGGGGGGATGAACACTGAAGCTTTCTTT.

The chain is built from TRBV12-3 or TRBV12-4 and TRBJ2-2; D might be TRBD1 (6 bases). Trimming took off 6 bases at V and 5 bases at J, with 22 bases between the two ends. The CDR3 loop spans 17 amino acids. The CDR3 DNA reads TGTGCCAGCAGCGAAACAGGGATTAGGGGTGATACCGGGGAGCTGTTTTTT. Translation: CASSETGIRGDTGELFF.

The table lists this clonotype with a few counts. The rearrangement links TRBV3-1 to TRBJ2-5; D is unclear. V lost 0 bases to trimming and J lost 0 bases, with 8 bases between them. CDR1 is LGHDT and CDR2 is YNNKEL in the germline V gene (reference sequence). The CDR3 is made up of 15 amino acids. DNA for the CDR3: TGTGCCAGCAGCCAAGAAGCGCAGTACCAAGAGACCCAGTACTTC. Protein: CASSQEAQYQETQYF.

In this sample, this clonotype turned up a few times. CDR3 loop: CSASRDRDTEAFF. The DNA of the CDR3 is TGCAGTGCTTCCCGGGACAGGGATACTGAAGCTTTCTTT. The V gene is TRBV20-1, the J gene TRBJ1-1; 9 bases match TRBD1. Germline V gene lookup returns CDR1 DFQATT and CDR2 SNEGSKA (reference sequence). After removal of 5 bases from V and 5 bases from J, the junction contained 6 bases not matched to a gene. The CDR3 is 13 amino acids.

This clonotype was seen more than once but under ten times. The CDR3, as DNA: TGTGCCAGCAGTCCCGGGAGGGGAGAAAAACTGTTTTTT. Its protein product is CASSPGRGEKLFF. This chain uses TRBV12-3 or TRBV12-4 with TRBJ1-4; D may be TRBD1 (5 bases). CDR3 length equals 13 residues. V was trimmed by 5 bases and J by 8 bases, leaving 12 bases between them.

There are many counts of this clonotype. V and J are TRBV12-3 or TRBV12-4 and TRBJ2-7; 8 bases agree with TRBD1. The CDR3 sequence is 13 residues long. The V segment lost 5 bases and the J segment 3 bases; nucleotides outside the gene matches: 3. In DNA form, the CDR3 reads TGTGCCAGCAGTCCAGGGGGCCACTACGAGCAGTACTTC. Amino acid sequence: CASSPGGHYEQYF.

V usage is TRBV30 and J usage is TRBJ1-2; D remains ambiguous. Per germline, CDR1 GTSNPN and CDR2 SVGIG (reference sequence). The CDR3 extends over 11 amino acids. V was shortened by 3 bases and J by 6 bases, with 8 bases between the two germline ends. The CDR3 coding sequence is TGTGCCTGGAGGGTGGGAAATGGCTACACCTTC. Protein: CAWRVGNGYTF.

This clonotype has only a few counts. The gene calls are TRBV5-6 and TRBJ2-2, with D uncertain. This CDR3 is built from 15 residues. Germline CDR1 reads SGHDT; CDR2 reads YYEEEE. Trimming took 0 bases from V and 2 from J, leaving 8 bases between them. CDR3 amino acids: CASSLGALNTGELFF. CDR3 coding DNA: TGTGCCAGCAGCTTGGGGGCGCTTAACACCGGGGAGCTGTTTTTT.

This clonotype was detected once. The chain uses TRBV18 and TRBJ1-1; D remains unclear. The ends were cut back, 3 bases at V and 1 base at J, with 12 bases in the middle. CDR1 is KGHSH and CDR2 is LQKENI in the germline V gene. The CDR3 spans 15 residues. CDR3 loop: CASSPTLKGNTEAFF. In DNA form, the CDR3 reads TGTGCCAGCTCACCTACCTTGAAAGGGAACACTGAAGCTTTCTTT.

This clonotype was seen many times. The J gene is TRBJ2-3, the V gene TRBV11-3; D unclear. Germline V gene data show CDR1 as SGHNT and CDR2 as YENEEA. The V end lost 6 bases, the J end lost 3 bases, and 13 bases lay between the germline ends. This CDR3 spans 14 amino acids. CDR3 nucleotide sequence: TGTGCCAGCAGTACCGGTCAGCAAACAGATACGCAGTATTTT. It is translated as CASSTGQQTDTQYF.

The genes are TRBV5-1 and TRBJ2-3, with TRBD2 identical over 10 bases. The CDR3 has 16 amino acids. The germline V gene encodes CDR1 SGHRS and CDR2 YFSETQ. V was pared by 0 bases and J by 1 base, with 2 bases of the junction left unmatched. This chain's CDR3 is CASSLASGGRTDTQYF. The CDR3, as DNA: TGCGCCAGCAGCTTGGCTAGCGGGGGACGCACAGATACGCAGTATTTT.

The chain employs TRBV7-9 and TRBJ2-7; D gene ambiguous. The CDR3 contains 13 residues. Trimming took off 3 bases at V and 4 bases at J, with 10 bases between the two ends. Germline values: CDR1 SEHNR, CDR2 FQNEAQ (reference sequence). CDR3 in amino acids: CASSLHQPYEQYF. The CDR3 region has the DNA TGTGCCAGCAGCTTGCACCAGCCTTACGAGCAGTACTTC.

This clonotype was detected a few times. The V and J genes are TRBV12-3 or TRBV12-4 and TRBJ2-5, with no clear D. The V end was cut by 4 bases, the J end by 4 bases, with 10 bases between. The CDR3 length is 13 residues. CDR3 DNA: TGTGCCAGCAGTTCTCTTCGCACAGAGACCCAGTACTTC. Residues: CASSSLRTETQYF.

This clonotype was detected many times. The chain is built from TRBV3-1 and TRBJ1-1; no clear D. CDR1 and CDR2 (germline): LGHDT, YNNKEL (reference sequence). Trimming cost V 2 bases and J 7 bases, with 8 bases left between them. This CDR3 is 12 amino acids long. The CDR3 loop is CASSQRLGEAFF. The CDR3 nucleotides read TGTGCCAGCAGCCAAAGGCTAGGTGAAGCTTTCTTT.

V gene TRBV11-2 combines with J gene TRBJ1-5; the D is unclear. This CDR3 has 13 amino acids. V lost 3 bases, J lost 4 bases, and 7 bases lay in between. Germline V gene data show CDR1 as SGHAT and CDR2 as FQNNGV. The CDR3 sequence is CASSFARNQPQHF. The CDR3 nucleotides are TGTGCCAGCAGCTTTGCCAGGAATCAGCCCCAGCATTTT.

CDR3 in DNA: TGTGCCATCAGTGGACAGGGGCCGACTGCTGAAAAACTGTTTTTT. Translated: CAISGQGPTAEKLFF. The chain is built from TRBV10-3 and TRBJ1-4, with 8 bases matching TRBD1. The J segment lost 7 bases and the V segment lost 4 bases, leaving 8 bases of the junction unmatched. Germline lookup yields CDR1 ENHRY and CDR2 SYGVKD. The CDR3 sequence is 15 residues long.

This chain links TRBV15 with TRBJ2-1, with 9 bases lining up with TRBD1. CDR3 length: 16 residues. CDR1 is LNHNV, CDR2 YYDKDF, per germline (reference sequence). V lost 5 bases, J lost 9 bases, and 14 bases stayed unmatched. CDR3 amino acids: CATSGYRFTGGTEQFF. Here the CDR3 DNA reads TGTGCCACCAGCGGCTACCGATTCACAGGGGGCACTGAGCAGTTCTTC. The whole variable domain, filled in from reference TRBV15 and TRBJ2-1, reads DAMVIQNPRYQVTQFGKPVTLSCSQTLNHNVMYWYQQKSSQAPKLLFHYYDKDFNNEADTPDNFQSRRPNTSFCFLDIRSPGLGDTAMYLCATSGYRFTGGTEQFFGPGTRLTVL.

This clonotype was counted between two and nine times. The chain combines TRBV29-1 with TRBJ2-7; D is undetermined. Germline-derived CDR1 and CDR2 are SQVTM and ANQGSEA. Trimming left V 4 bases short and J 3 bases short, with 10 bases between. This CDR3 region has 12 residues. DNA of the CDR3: TGCAGCGTTGCCGCAGCCCACTACGAGCAGTACTTC. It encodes CSVAAAHYEQYF.

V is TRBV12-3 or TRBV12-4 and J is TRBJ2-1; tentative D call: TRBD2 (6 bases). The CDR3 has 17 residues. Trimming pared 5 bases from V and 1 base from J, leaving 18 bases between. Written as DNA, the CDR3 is TGTGCCAGCAGTCCACGGAAGGGACTTCTATCCTACAATGAGCAGTTCTTC. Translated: CASSPRKGLLSYNEQFF.

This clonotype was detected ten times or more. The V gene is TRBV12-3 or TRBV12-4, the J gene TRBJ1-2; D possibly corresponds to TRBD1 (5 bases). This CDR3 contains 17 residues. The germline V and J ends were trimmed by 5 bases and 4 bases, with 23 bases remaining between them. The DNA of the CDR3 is TGTGCCAGCAGTATGAGGTTAGGGACGGTCTTAGGCTATGGCTACACCTTC. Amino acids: CASSMRLGTVLGYGYTF.